The 17 T cell receptor beta chains listed next were all sequenced from one sample in a study of T cells expressing NK-cell markers (dated by TCRdb to the early 2020s). The library was produced with 5' RACE. The sequencer was an Illumina HiSeq 2000. TCRdb reprocessed the reads, and each CDR3 protein sequence is entered once, without DNA. The sample table holds more than 120,000 distinct CDR3 sequences. Approximately 12% of the sample rests with the top ten. Sequencing used blood T cells: a sorted CD56 or NKG2C T cell subset, CD4+ or CD8+ T cells, or bulk PBMC T cells (not recorded which). Source of these receptors: a man aged 18 to 35 in good health. Donor details come from another sample of the same person, matched by shared clones.

The chain combines TRBV3-1 with TRBJ2-5; there is no DNA to check the TCRdb D call of TRBD1. The CDR3 runs to 17 residues. The germline V gene encodes CDR1 LGHDT and CDR2 YNNKEL (reference sequence). This CDR3 reads CASSQKQGADIQETQYF.

The rearrangement joins TRBV15 to TRBJ2-2. CDR3 length equals 13 residues. Germline V gene sequence: CDR1 LNHNV, CDR2 YYDKDF (reference sequence). CDR3 residues: CATSRGTGGELFF.

The chain couples TRBV6-2 or TRBV6-3 to TRBJ2-2. This CDR3 is built from 14 residues. Germline values: CDR1 MNHEY, CDR2 SVGEGT. The CDR3 reads CASSFPGNTGELFF.

The genes are TRBV5-1 and TRBJ2-1. Germline V lookup: CDR1 SGHRS, CDR2 YFSETQ. This CDR3 is built from 16 residues. The CDR3 spells CASSLATASFYNEQFF. Drawing the rest from reference TRBV5-1 and TRBJ2-1, the complete variable domain is KAGVTQTPRYLIKTRGQQVTLSCSPISGHRSVSWYQQTPGQGLQFLFEYFSETQRNKGNFPGRFSGRQFSNSRSEMNVSTLELGDSALYLCASSLATASFYNEQFFGPGTRLTVL.

V usage is TRBV12-3 or TRBV12-4 and J usage is TRBJ2-2; TCRdb calls TRBD1, which cannot be checked without DNA. The CDR3 is 15 residues long. This CDR3 is CASSRAGAYTGELFF.

The chain carries TRBV5-1 and TRBJ2-7; the D gene TCRdb calls, TRBD1, cannot be checked with no DNA. Germline loops: CDR1 SGHRS, CDR2 YFSETQ. The CDR3 extends over 14 amino acids. CDR3 sequence: CASKFGTGDYEQYF. The variable domain in full, completed from reference TRBV5-1 and TRBJ2-7, reads KAGVTQTPRYLIKTRGQQVTLSCSPISGHRSVSWYQQTPGQGLQFLFEYFSETQRNKGNFPGRFSGRQFSNSRSEMNVSTLELGDSALYLCASKFGTGDYEQYFGPGTRLTVT.

The rearrangement links TRBV6-5 to TRBJ2-6. Germline CDR1 reads MNHEY; CDR2 reads SVGAGI. CDR3 length: 13 amino acids. The CDR3 loop reads CASSYPGANVLTF.

The gene calls are TRBV27 and TRBJ1-1. The CDR3 has 14 amino acids. The germline CDR1 and CDR2 sequences are MNHEY and SMNVEV (reference sequence). The CDR3 spells CASSLRPETTEAFF.

The chain carries TRBV5-1 and TRBJ2-3; no DNA is available, so the TRBD1 call from TCRdb remains unchecked. This CDR3 is 22 amino acids long. Germline lookup yields CDR1 SGHRS and CDR2 YFSETQ. CDR3 loop: CASSLRGPGGRPKGPRTDTQYF.

The rearrangement uses TRBV7-8 and TRBJ2-7; the TCRdb call, TRBD1, lacks DNA for checking. Looked up from germline, CDR1 is SGHVS and CDR2 is FQNEAQ. This CDR3 comprises 14 residues. The CDR3 region is CASSLAPRGYEQYF.

The rearrangement uses TRBV24-1 and TRBJ2-1. Germline values: CDR1 KGHDR, CDR2 SFDVKD. The CDR3 loop spans 11 amino acids. The CDR3 reads CATSDANEQFF.

The genes are TRBV11-2 and TRBJ1-2; TCRdb reports TRBD1, a call that lacks DNA to check it against. The germline V gene has CDR1 SGHAT and CDR2 FQNNGV. The CDR3 runs 13 residues. CDR3 sequence reads: CASSPLPGDGYTF.

The rearrangement uses TRBV14 and TRBJ1-4. Germline V lookup: CDR1 SGHDN, CDR2 FVKESK. The CDR3 loop spans 14 amino acids. The CDR3: CASSHRIEAENCFF.

This sequence joins TRBV4-3 and TRBJ2-4. From germline, CDR1 is LGHNA and CDR2 YSLEER. The CDR3 runs to 15 residues. The CDR3 sequence: CASSQDPDQRDIQYF.

This sequence joins TRBV21-1 and TRBJ2-4; TCRdb calls TRBD1, which cannot be checked without DNA. TRBV21-1 corresponds to a pseudogene. The CDR3 contains 16 residues. CDR3: CASSKPGQLAKNIQYF.

The chain combines TRBV6-5 with TRBJ2-1; the TRBD2 assignment by TCRdb is unverifiable without DNA. The germline V gene encodes CDR1 MNHEY and CDR2 SVGAGI. This CDR3 contains 15 residues. The CDR3 spells CASSLTSGRQNEQFF.

The chain recombines TRBV15 with TRBJ2-5; the D gene TCRdb calls, TRBD2, cannot be checked with no DNA. This CDR3 has 14 amino acids. CDR1 and CDR2 (germline): LNHNV, YYDKDF (reference sequence). The CDR3 loop is CATSRQLGGETQYF.